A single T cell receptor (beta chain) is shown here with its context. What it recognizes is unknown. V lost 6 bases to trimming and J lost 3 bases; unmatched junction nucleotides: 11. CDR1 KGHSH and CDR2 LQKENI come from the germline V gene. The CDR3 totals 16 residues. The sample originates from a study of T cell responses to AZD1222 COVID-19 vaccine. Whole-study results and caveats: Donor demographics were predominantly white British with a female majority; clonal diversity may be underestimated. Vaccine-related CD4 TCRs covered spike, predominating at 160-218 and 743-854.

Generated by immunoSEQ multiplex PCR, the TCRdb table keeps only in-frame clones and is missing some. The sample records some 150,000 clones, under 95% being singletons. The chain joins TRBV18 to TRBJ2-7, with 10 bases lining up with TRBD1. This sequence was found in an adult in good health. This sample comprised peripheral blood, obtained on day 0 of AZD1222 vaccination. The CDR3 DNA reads TGTGCCAGCTCGCTTCCGACGGGACAGGGGAGCTACGAGCAGTACTTC. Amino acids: CASSLPTGQGSYEQYF.